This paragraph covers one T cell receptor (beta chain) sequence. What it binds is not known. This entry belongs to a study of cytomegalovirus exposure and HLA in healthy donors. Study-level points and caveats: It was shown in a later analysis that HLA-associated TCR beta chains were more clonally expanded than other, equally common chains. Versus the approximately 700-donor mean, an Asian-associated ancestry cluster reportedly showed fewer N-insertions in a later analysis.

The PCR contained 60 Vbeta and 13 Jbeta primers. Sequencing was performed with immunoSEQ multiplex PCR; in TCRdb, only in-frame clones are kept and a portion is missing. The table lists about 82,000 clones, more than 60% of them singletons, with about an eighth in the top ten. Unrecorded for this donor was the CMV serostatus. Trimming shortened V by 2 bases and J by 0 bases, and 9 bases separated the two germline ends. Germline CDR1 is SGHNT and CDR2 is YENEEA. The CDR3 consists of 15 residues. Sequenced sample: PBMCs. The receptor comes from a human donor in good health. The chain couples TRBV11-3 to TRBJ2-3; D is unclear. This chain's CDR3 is CASSLSRYSTDTQYF. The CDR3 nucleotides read TGTGCCAGCAGCTTAAGCCGATATAGCACAGATACGCAGTATTTT.